Listed below are T cell receptor beta chains from one sample, sequenced in a study of T cells after yellow fever vaccination. TCRdb analysed the 5' RACE reads with MiXCR anew, one entry per CDR3 protein. The sample contains roughly 330,000 distinct CDR3 sequences, about 6.9% of which appear only once. The material sequenced was PBMCs, taken more than 35 days after the first yellow fever vaccination. These TCRs come from a man younger than 35 who received the YFV17D yellow fever vaccine. The CDR3 runs from the conserved cysteine through the conserved F or W. Fields, in order: V gene, clone size, D gene, J gene, CDR3 protein, CDR3 DNA. D genes are given only for firm matches. Clone size is stated in some rows and not others, as once, few, many or a class when expanded.

>TRBV27|.|TRBD1|TRBJ2-3
CASSLSVHRGTTDTQYF
TGTGCCAGCAGTTTATCCGTTCACAGGGGGACCACAGATACGCAGTATTTT
>TRBV20-1|few|.|TRBJ1-4
CSARVTLGHEKLFF
TGCAGTGCTAGAGTAACATTGGGGCATGAAAAACTGTTTTTT
>TRBV7-9|many|TRBD2|TRBJ2-3
CASSFTSGVSTDTQYF
TGTGCCAGCAGCTTCACTAGCGGCGTTAGCACAGATACGCAGTATTTT
>TRBV11-2|.|.|TRBJ1-1
CASSQSGLSGTFF
TGTGCCAGCAGCCAAAGTGGGCTCTCAGGGACTTTCTTT
>TRBV5-4|few|TRBD1|TRBJ1-3
CASSVGDRGLSGNTIYF
TGTGCCAGCAGCGTTGGGGACAGGGGCCTCTCTGGAAACACCATATATTTT
>TRBV25-1|many|.|TRBJ2-1
CASSSRGNEQFF
TGTGCCAGCAGTAGCAGGGGCAATGAGCAGTTCTTC
>TRBV4-1|few|.|TRBJ1-2
CASSQSGASPGYTF
TGCGCCAGCAGCCAAAGTGGGGCCTCCCCTGGCTACACCTTC
>TRBV7-9|.|TRBD1|TRBJ2-7
CASSPITGVRDEQYF
TGTGCCAGCAGCCCGATTACAGGGGTTAGGGACGAGCAGTACTTC
>TRBV12-3/TRBV12-4|.|TRBD1|TRBJ1-2
CASSPPRGGYTF
TGTGCCAGCAGTCCCCCCAGGGGGGGCTACACCTTC
>TRBV10-2|few|.|TRBJ1-1
CASSRGFNTEAFF
TGCGCCAGCAGTCGGGGGTTCAACACTGAAGCTTTCTTT
>TRBV12-3/TRBV12-4|few|.|TRBJ1-2
CASRQIRVHRGYTF
TGTGCCAGCAGACAGATCCGAGTGCACCGTGGCTACACCTTC
>TRBV28|few|TRBD1|TRBJ1-1
CASSLLQGGVTEAFF
TGTGCCAGCAGTTTATTGCAGGGGGGAGTCACTGAAGCTTTCTTT
>TRBV5-4|.|TRBD2|TRBJ2-5
CASSSSGGDQETQYF
TGTGCCAGCAGCTCGAGCGGGGGAGATCAAGAGACCCAGTACTTC
>TRBV9|few|.|TRBJ2-7
CASSVSGSAYEQYF
TGTGCCAGCAGCGTAAGCGGCAGTGCCTACGAGCAGTACTTC
>TRBV5-1|few|TRBD1|TRBJ1-6
CASSLAGTGPFGSPLHF
TGCGCCAGCAGCTTGGCGGGGACAGGGCCATTTGGATCACCCCTCCACTTT
>TRBV18|many|.|TRBJ1-1
CASSPIWGMNTEAFF
TGTGCCAGCTCACCAATATGGGGAATGAACACTGAAGCTTTCTTT
>TRBV15|few|TRBD1|TRBJ2-5
CATSSWTGMETQYF
TGTGCCACCAGCTCCTGGACAGGGATGGAGACCCAGTACTTC
>TRBV4-1|few|.|TRBJ1-2
CASSQDPGIYGYTF
TGCGCCAGCAGCCAAGATCCAGGGATCTATGGCTACACCTTC
>TRBV9|few|.|TRBJ2-3
CASSVGSGGRTDTQYF
TGTGCCAGCAGCGTCGGATCAGGCGGGCGCACAGATACGCAGTATTTT
>TRBV6-1|.|TRBD1|TRBJ1-2
CASSRGQGINYGHTF
TGTGCCAGCAGTAGGGGACAGGGAATAAATTATGGCCACACCTTC
>TRBV5-1|.|.|TRBJ1-3
CASSLIGGSGNTIYF
TGCGCCAGCAGCTTGATCGGGGGCTCTGGAAACACCATATATTTT
>TRBV20-1|many|.|TRBJ2-7
CSANGGEQYF
TGCAGTGCTAATGGAGGCGAGCAGTACTTC
>TRBV14|.|.|TRBJ2-1
CASSQDVWVPKPEQFF
TGTGCCAGCAGCCAAGACGTTTGGGTCCCGAAACCGGAGCAGTTCTTC
>TRBV28|.|.|TRBJ2-3
CASRTLGPDTQYF
TGTGCCAGCAGGACACTAGGCCCAGATACGCAGTATTTT
>TRBV7-9|.|TRBD1|TRBJ1-1
CASSADRLSF
TGTGCCAGCAGCGCGGACAGGTTAAGTTTT
>TRBV5-1|many|TRBD2|TRBJ2-1
CASSGTSVEQFF
TGCGCCAGCAGCGGGACTAGCGTCGAGCAGTTCTTC
>TRBV25-1|few|.|TRBJ1-2
CASRTSGQNYGYTF
TGTGCCAGCAGAACCTCGGGACAAAACTATGGCTACACCTTC
>TRBV4-3|.|.|TRBJ2-3
CASSQDPDGSDTQYF
TGCGCCAGCAGCCAAGATCCGGACGGCTCAGATACGCAGTATTTT
>TRBV4-1|many|TRBD1|TRBJ2-7
CASSQAQGAYEQYF
TGCGCCAGCAGCCAAGCCCAGGGGGCTTACGAGCAGTACTTC
>TRBV12-3/TRBV12-4|few|.|TRBJ2-7
CASSLGGSFDYEQYF
TGTGCCAGCAGTTTAGGGGGTTCCTTCGACTACGAGCAGTACTTC
>TRBV5-1|many|TRBD2|TRBJ2-1
CASSLARDSGGAHEQFF
TGCGCCAGCAGCTTGGCCCGCGATAGCGGGGGGGCCCATGAGCAGTTCTTC
>TRBV5-1|many|.|TRBJ2-5
CASGSLGGAGETQYF
TGCGCCAGCGGATCCCTGGGGGGGGCCGGGGAGACCCAGTACTTC
>TRBV4-2|.|.|TRBJ2-5
CASSQGGPGRETQYF
TGTGCCAGCAGCCAAGGGGGCCCAGGGCGGGAGACCCAGTACTTC
>TRBV23-1|few|.|TRBJ2-4
CASSQSKVLPLYRFSAKNIQYF
TGCGCCAGCAGTCAATCGAAGGTTCTTCCCCTTTACAGATTTTCAGCCAAAAACATTCAGTACTTC
>TRBV6-5|many|.|TRBJ1-4
CASSYSQTREKLFF
TGTGCCAGCAGTTACTCACAGACGCGTGAAAAACTGTTTTTT
>TRBV7-6|many|TRBD2|TRBJ2-3
CASSLLAGITDTQYF
TGTGCCAGCAGCCTTCTAGCGGGGATCACAGATACGCAGTATTTT
>TRBV12-3/TRBV12-4|.|TRBD2|TRBJ2-7
CASSPGLAPYEQYF
TGTGCCAGCAGTCCGGGACTAGCGCCTTACGAGCAGTACTTC
>TRBV5-4|few|TRBD2|TRBJ2-5
CASSLRAGGQETQYF
TGTGCCAGCAGCTTGAGAGCGGGGGGACAAGAGACCCAGTACTTC
>TRBV27|.|TRBD2|TRBJ2-3
CASSPRGSGFGTQYF
TGTGCCAGCAGCCCCCGGGGTAGCGGGTTTGGTACGCAGTATTTT
>TRBV7-2|many|.|TRBJ2-3
CASSLENTQYF
TGTGCCAGCAGCTTAGAGAATACGCAGTATTTT
>TRBV11-1|many|.|TRBJ1-4
CASSPPILRLGTNEKLFF
TGTGCCAGCAGCCCCCCAATCTTAAGGCTCGGAACTAATGAAAAACTGTTTTTT
>TRBV5-6|.|TRBD1|TRBJ1-5
CASSRQGAEGNQPQHF
TGTGCCAGCAGTCGCCAGGGGGCGGAGGGCAATCAGCCCCAGCATTTT
>TRBV6-2/TRBV6-3|.|.|TRBJ2-7
CASQPMGDPYEQYF
TGTGCCAGTCAACCTATGGGGGACCCCTACGAGCAGTACTTC
>TRBV10-3|many|.|TRBJ2-1
CALGGDISYNEQFF
TGTGCCTTAGGGGGAGATATCTCCTACAATGAGCAGTTCTTC
>TRBV7-8|many|.|TRBJ2-3
CASSLEYRGCEYF
TGTGCCAGCAGCTTAGAATATCGGGGGTGCGAGTATTTT
>TRBV20-1|few|.|TRBJ2-2
CSARRLGGGDTGELFF
TGCAGTGCCCGGAGGCTGGGCGGGGGCGACACCGGGGAGCTGTTTTTT
>TRBV5-1|few|.|TRBJ2-6
CASSLAAQFAGANVLTF
TGCGCCAGCAGCTTGGCTGCACAGTTCGCTGGGGCCAACGTCCTGACTTTC
>TRBV6-1|.|.|TRBJ1-1
CASSARGRTEAFF
TGTGCCAGCAGCGCCAGGGGACGGACTGAAGCTTTCTTT
>TRBV14|.|.|TRBJ2-1
CASSQEGTGGYNEQFF
TGTGCCAGCAGCCAAGAAGGTACCGGGGGCTACAATGAGCAGTTCTTC
>TRBV3-1|few|.|TRBJ1-5
CASSRDVNNQPQHF
TGTGCCAGCAGCCGGGACGTTAACAATCAGCCCCAGCATTTT
>TRBV20-1|many|TRBD1|TRBJ1-3
CSAGQASGNTIYF
TGCAGTGCAGGACAGGCATCTGGAAACACCATATATTTT
>TRBV5-5|.|TRBD2|TRBJ2-3
CASSLGLAGLTDTQYF
TGTGCCAGCAGCTTGGGTCTAGCGGGGCTCACAGATACGCAGTATTTT
>TRBV6-5|.|TRBD1|TRBJ1-2
CATQFGTGKVYGYTF
TGTGCCACCCAGTTCGGGACAGGGAAAGTCTATGGCTACACCTTC
>TRBV28|few|.|TRBJ1-2
CASRRRRLNYGYTF
TGTGCCAGCAGACGGCGAAGGCTTAACTATGGCTACACCTTC
>TRBV5-1|.|TRBD1|TRBJ1-1
CASSLLPGQGAGEAFF
TGCGCCAGCAGCCTACTCCCGGGACAGGGGGCAGGGGAAGCTTTCTTT
>TRBV12-3/TRBV12-4|.|TRBD1|TRBJ1-5
CASSPGTGHGSNQPQHF
TGTGCCAGCAGTCCAGGGACAGGGCATGGTAGCAATCAGCCCCAGCATTTT
>TRBV12-3/TRBV12-4|.|.|TRBJ1-2
CASRSKGGYTF
TGTGCCAGCAGGTCTAAAGGTGGCTACACCTTC
>TRBV20-1|.|TRBD1|TRBJ2-3
CSAGTAYTDTQYF
TGCAGTGCCGGGACAGCGTACACAGATACGCAGTATTTT